This T cell receptor beta chain was obtained from a study of shared clonotypes between healthy human individuals. CD8 cells classed as naive were CD45RO-negative and positively selected for CCR7, excluding terminally differentiated effector memory CD45RA+ cells. Some clones are missing from TCRdb's copy, which holds only in-frame ones; the method was immunoSEQ multiplex PCR. The repertoire holds 800,000 or so clones, 96% seen once, with less than 0.25% in the top ten. CDR1 and CDR2 (germline): MNHEY, SMNVEV (reference sequence). The V and J ends lost 6 bases and 3 bases, in that order; junction bases with no gene match: 14. This CDR3 is 16 amino acids long.

The specimen was naive CD8+ T cells sorted from blood. This rearrangement joins TRBV27 to TRBJ2-7, with TRBD1 identical over 7 bases. The sequence was collected from a man younger than 40 in good health. The CDR3 coding sequence is TGTGCCAGCAGCCCCTCGGTAGGACAGGCGTTCTACGAGCAGTACTTC. This sequence encodes CASSPSVGQAFYEQYF.